A single sample is the source of the 15 T cell receptor beta chains below, sequenced in a study of blood T cell repertoires in COVID-19. Repertoires were generated with immunoSEQ multiplex PCR, while TCRdb's copy carries only in-frame clones and drops some. The data contain about 670,000 clones, about 87% of them singletons. Sequenced input: peripheral blood. These receptors were taken from a woman aged 18-29 years with acute or convalescent COVID-19.

The chain joins TRBV2 to TRBJ2-7; the match to TRBD1 covers 10 bases. The CDR3 is 16 amino acids. Per the germline V gene, CDR1 is SNHLY and CDR2 is FYNNEI. V lost 8 bases and J lost 4; bases outside the gene matches: 14. The CDR3 nucleotides read TGTGCCAGCTTACTACCGGGACAGGGGCCCTTATACGAGCAGTACTTC. It yields the protein CASLLPGQGPLYEQYF.

V usage is TRBV21-1 and J usage is TRBJ2-7; the listed D gene, TRBD2, was not tested against the DNA. TRBV21-1 represents a pseudogene. This CDR3 contains 14 residues. In DNA, the CDR3 is TGTGCCAGCAGCCCTGTATGGGGGAGGAACGAGCAGTACTTC. As protein: CASSPVWGRNEQYF.

The rearrangement links TRBV4-1 to TRBJ2-3, with a weak D call TRBD2 (6 bases). Looked up from germline, CDR1 is MGHRA and CDR2 is YSYEKL. The CDR3 runs to 12 residues. V was trimmed by 7 bases and J by 7 bases, leaving 12 bases between them. The CDR3 DNA reads as TGCGCCAGCACCAGCGGGCGGAATACGCAGTATTTT. This gives the protein CASTSGRNTQYF.

The V gene is TRBV18, the J gene TRBJ2-2; 7 positions agree with TRBD1. Trimming removed 8 bases from V and 2 bases from J; junction bases left unmatched: 8. This CDR3 region has 15 residues. Germline lookup yields CDR1 KGHSH and CDR2 LQKENI. As DNA, the CDR3 is TGTGCCAGCCCTAATGCAGGGGGAAACACCGGGGAGCTGTTTTTT. Protein product: CASPNAGGNTGELFF.

The gene calls are TRBV7-2 and TRBJ2-7; D perhaps matches TRBD2 (6 bases). Looked up from germline, CDR1 is SGHTA and CDR2 is FQGNSA. V dropped 4 bases and J dropped 4 bases, with 8 bases sitting between them. This CDR3 is built from 12 residues. CDR3 protein: CASSWDSYEQYF. The CDR3 DNA sequence: TGTGCCAGCAGCTGGGACTCGTACGAGCAGTACTTC.

This clone was picked up one time. This chain connects TRBV9 to TRBJ1-1; 7 bases map to TRBD1. CDR3 length equals 15 residues. J lost 3 bases, V lost 3 bases, and 8 bases had no gene match. CDR1 SGDLS and CDR2 YYNGEE come from the germline V gene. The CDR3 DNA sequence: TGTGCCAGCAGCGACACAGGGGACCCAGACACTGAAGCTTTCTTT. Translating it yields CASSDTGDPDTEAFF.

CDR3 DNA sequence: TGTGCCATCAGTGAGTCGAAAGTAAACAGGTTTCCGAACACCGGGGAGCTGTTTTTT. Its translation: CAISESKVNRFPNTGELFF. This chain connects TRBV10-3 to TRBJ2-2; weak D call: TRBD1 (5 bases). This CDR3 region has 19 residues. Germline V gives CDR1 ENHRY, CDR2 SYGVKD. Trimming pared 0 bases from V and 0 bases from J, leaving 17 bases between.

This sequence joins TRBV7-6 and TRBJ2-7; TRBD2 matches 8 bases. Germline V gene sequence: CDR1 SGHVS, CDR2 FNYEAQ. V shed 1 base and J 7 bases; nucleotides not matched to a gene: 6. The CDR3 is 14 amino acids. CDR3 amino acids: CASSLVGGGTEQYF. The DNA of the CDR3 is TGTGCCAGCAGCTTAGTCGGGGGGGGTACAGAGCAGTACTTC.

The rearrangement uses TRBV2 and TRBJ1-2; D is undetermined. This CDR3 comprises 15 residues. V lost 6 bases, J lost 0 bases, and 14 bases lay in between. Germline CDR1 SNHLY, CDR2 FYNNEI. As DNA, the CDR3 is TGTGCCAGCAGCCTCACAACCGTTCCTAACTATGGCTACACCTTC. Translating it yields CASSLTTVPNYGYTF.

This sequence joins TRBV6-2 or TRBV6-3 and TRBJ2-3, with 7 bases matching TRBD2. The CDR3 length is 15 residues. Germline V gene lookup returns CDR1 MNHEY and CDR2 SVGEGT. V lost 5 bases and J lost 2; bases outside the gene matches: 7. The CDR3 reads CASSRSGGLTDTQYF. The CDR3 nucleotides read TGTGCCAGCAGTCGGTCGGGGGGACTCACAGATACGCAGTATTTT.

V and J are TRBV29-1 and TRBJ1-6; perhaps TRBD1 as D (6 bases). Trimming removed 4 bases from V and 7 bases from J, with 14 bases in between. Germline loops: CDR1 SQVTM, CDR2 ANQGSEA. This CDR3 is built from 14 residues. CDR3 bases: TGCAGCGTTGCCGCCGGGACAAAAAATTCACCCCTCCACTTT. Its translation: CSVAAGTKNSPLHF.

This chain links TRBV10-3 with TRBJ1-4; unclear D gene. Looked up from germline, CDR1 is ENHRY and CDR2 is SYGVKD. Between the trimmed V and J ends, which lost 4 bases and 5 bases, there was a span of 11 bases. This CDR3 comprises 14 residues. CDR3 bases: TGTGCCATCAGTGCAGGACGGGAAAATGAAAAACTGTTTTTT. Translated, it gives CAISAGRENEKLFF.

The chain combines TRBV5-6 with TRBJ1-1, with a weak D call TRBD1 (6 bases). Trimming left V 4 bases short and J 3 bases short, with 13 bases between. This CDR3 is built from 14 residues. CDR1 and CDR2 from the germline V gene are SGHDT and YYEEEE. CDR3 in DNA: TGTGCCAGCAGCAGGGGGACGGCGTACACTGAAGCTTTCTTT. This encodes CASSRGTAYTEAFF.

CDR3 residues: CASKTTGGSGYTF. CDR3 in DNA: TGTGCCAGCAAAACGACAGGGGGCAGTGGCTACACCTTC. The chain joins TRBV3-1 (or the pseudogene TRBV3-2) to TRBJ1-2; TRBD1 matches at 10 bases. V trimming: 7 bases; J trimming: 7 bases; junction bases outside the gene matches: 6. The V gene's germline CDR1 is LGHDT and CDR2 YNNKEL (reference sequence). The CDR3 is 13 amino acids.

The chain uses TRBV9 and TRBJ2-2, with 14 bases lining up with TRBD2. Germline lookup yields CDR1 SGDLS and CDR2 YYNGEE. This CDR3 region has 15 residues. The junction had 4 bases not matched to a gene; V was cut back by 3 bases and J by 9 bases. This chain's CDR3 is CASSAGTSGGRELFF. The CDR3 bases are TGTGCCAGCAGCGCCGGGACTAGCGGGGGCCGGGAGCTGTTTTTT. Full variable domain (rest looked up from reference TRBV9 and TRBJ2-2): DSGVTQTPKHLITATGQRVTLRCSPRSGDLSVYWYQQSLDQGLQFLIQYYNGEERAKGNILERFSAQQFPDLHSELNLSSLELGDSALYFCASSAGTSGGRELFFGEGSRLTVL.